The 12 T cell receptor beta chains presented below share a single source sample, sequenced in a study of blood T cell repertoires in COVID-19. Measured with immunoSEQ multiplex PCR; TCRdb has only the in-frame clones, and not every one. In the table there are approximately 200,000 clones, around 84% of which are singletons. Sequencing was carried out using peripheral blood. All receptors come from a man aged 40-49 years with acute or convalescent COVID-19.

The V call is TRBV19, the J call TRBJ1-3, with TRBD1 as a possible D gene (6 bases). The CDR3 extends over 14 amino acids. The V end was cut by 6 bases, the J end by 2 bases, with 11 bases between. The germline V gene encodes CDR1 LNHDA and CDR2 SQIVND (reference sequence). The CDR3 bases are TGTGCCAGTAGACCACAGGGCCCTGGAAACACCATATATTTT. This encodes CASRPQGPGNTIYF. The variable domain in full, with the rest retrieved from reference TRBV19 and TRBJ1-3, is DGGITQSPKYLFRKEGQNVTLSCEQNLNHDAMYWYRQDPGQGLRLIYYSQIVNDFQKGDIAEGYSVSREKKESFPLTVTSAQKNPTAFYLCASRPQGPGNTIYFGEGSWLTVV.

V gene TRBV5-4 combines with J gene TRBJ2-1, with 11 bases fitting TRBD2. Trimming at V came to 0 bases and at J to 4 bases, leaving 3 bases not matched to a gene. The CDR3 has 16 amino acids. The germline gives CDR1 SGHNT, CDR2 YYREEE (reference sequence). Here the CDR3 DNA reads TGTGCCAGCAGCTTGGGGGGGACTAGCGGTTACAATGAGCAGTTCTTC. Translated: CASSLGGTSGYNEQFF.

V and J are TRBV18 and TRBJ1-1; 7 bases agree with TRBD1. V gave up 4 bases and J gave up 1 base; unmatched junction bases: 6. This CDR3 spans 15 amino acids. Per germline, CDR1 KGHSH and CDR2 LQKENI. The CDR3 region is CASSQVTGPNTEAFF. Here the CDR3 DNA reads TGTGCCAGCTCACAGGTGACAGGGCCGAACACTGAAGCTTTCTTT.

This clone has just one count. CDR3 nucleotides: TGTGCCAGCAGCCGTAGCTACGAGCAGTACTTC. Encoded protein: CASSRSYEQYF. This chain joins TRBV25-1 and TRBJ2-7, with D hard to call. Germline V gene sequence: CDR1 MGHDK, CDR2 SYGVNS. CDR3 length: 11 amino acids. V lost 6 bases and J 3 bases, leaving 6 bases between the germline ends.

The table lists this clone with a count of one. The V gene is TRBV7-6, the J gene TRBJ1-1; D is perhaps TRBD1 (6 bases). Trimming removed 5 bases at V and 0 bases at J, with 16 bases between. The CDR3 has 16 amino acids. Germline V gene sequence: CDR1 SGHVS, CDR2 FNYEAQ. CDR3 in DNA: TGTGCCAGCAGCCAGCCCGAACAGGGTTTGAACACTGAAGCTTTCTTT. Protein: CASSQPEQGLNTEAFF. The full variable domain, completed using reference TRBV7-6 and TRBJ1-1, is GAGVSQSPRYKVTKRGQDVALRCDPISGHVSLYWYRQALGQGPEFLTYFNYEAQQDKSGLPNDRFSAERPEGSISTLTIQRTEQRDSAMYRCASSQPEQGLNTEAFFGQGTRLTVV.

V usage is TRBV7-2 and J usage is TRBJ2-1; a weak D match, TRBD2 (5 bases). There are 15 residues in the CDR3. CDR1 and CDR2 (germline): SGHTA, FQGNSA. Trimming shortened V by 3 bases and J by 8 bases, and 17 bases separated the two germline ends. The CDR3 sequence is CASSFGVVYQDEQFF. CDR3 bases: TGTGCCAGCAGCTTCGGGGTGGTCTATCAGGATGAGCAGTTCTTC.

The chain is built from TRBV6-5 and TRBJ1-4, with 9 bases matching TRBD1. From germline, CDR1 is MNHEY and CDR2 SVGAGI. The CDR3 runs 14 residues. The junction had 5 bases not matched to a gene; V was cut back by 4 bases and J by 8 bases. In nucleotides, the CDR3 is TGTGCCAGCAGTTGGACAGGGGACGGGGAAAAACTGTTTTTT. It codes for CASSWTGDGEKLFF.

This clone showed up just once. This chain uses TRBV7-9 with TRBJ1-1; possibly TRBD1 for D (5 bases). Germline V lookup: CDR1 SEHNR, CDR2 FQNEAQ (reference sequence). V was cut by 3 bases and J by 3 bases, with 8 bases left in between. This CDR3 spans 13 amino acids. The CDR3 reads CASSLGPYTEAFF. As DNA, the CDR3 is TGTGCCAGCAGCTTGGGGCCATACACTGAAGCTTTCTTT.

The chain couples TRBV2 to TRBJ2-3; D unresolved. CDR3 size: 12 residues. Trimming shortened V by 2 bases and J by 4 bases, and 4 bases separated the two germline ends. The germline V gene has CDR1 SNHLY and CDR2 FYNNEI. The CDR3 sequence: CASSEQADTQYF. The DNA of the CDR3 is TGTGCCAGCAGTGAACAGGCAGATACGCAGTATTTT.

This clone was seen once. J is TRBJ1-1 and V is TRBV7-3; TRBD1 aligns across 8 bases. This CDR3 is built from 15 residues. Germline values: CDR1 SGHTA, CDR2 FQGTGA. The V gene end was trimmed by 3 bases and the J gene end by 1 base; junction bases not matched to a gene: 4. The CDR3 here is CASSLTGVRNTEAFF. CDR3 DNA sequence: TGTGCCAGCAGCTTGACAGGGGTCCGGAACACTGAAGCTTTCTTT.

This CDR3 reads CASSEGTANTGELFF. Here the CDR3 DNA reads TGCGCCAGCAGTGAGGGCACCGCGAACACCGGGGAGCTGTTTTTT. The genes are TRBV10-2 and TRBJ2-2, with D unclear. V was cut by 2 bases and J by 0 bases, with 7 bases left in between. This CDR3 comprises 15 residues. CDR1 and CDR2 (germline): WSHSY, SAAADI.

This chain joins TRBV5-4 and TRBJ2-2; D unresolved. This CDR3 spans 14 amino acids. Deletions cut 2 bases from V and 2 bases from J, with 7 bases between. Germline V gene sequence: CDR1 SGHNT, CDR2 YYREEE (reference sequence). CDR3 amino acids: CASSLLPNTGELFF. CDR3 coding DNA: TGTGCCAGCAGCTTACTACCTAACACCGGGGAGCTGTTTTTT.